This T cell receptor (beta chain) was sequenced during a study of shared clonotypes between healthy human individuals. V shed 2 bases and J 4 bases; nucleotides not matched to a gene: 7. This CDR3 spans 17 amino acids. The quantity of DNA used in unsorted PBMC replicate PCRs was about 0.3 ug, corresponding to around 32,000 T cell genomes. Sequenced by immunoSEQ multiplex PCR; TCRdb stores in-frame clones only, minus some. The sample lists fewer than 600,000 clones; around 74% were seen once. This clonotype was sampled from a woman in her thirties or forties in good health. Some clones in this sample may be carry-over from other donors' samples. The chain combines TRBV23-1 with TRBJ2-1, with 11 bases fitting TRBD2. TRBV23-1 is designated an ORF whose function remains uncertain. The sequenced material came from PBMCs. Here the CDR3 reads CASSQSPLAGVYNEQFF. The CDR3, as DNA: TGCGCCAGCAGTCAAAGCCCACTAGCGGGAGTTTACAATGAGCAGTTCTTC.